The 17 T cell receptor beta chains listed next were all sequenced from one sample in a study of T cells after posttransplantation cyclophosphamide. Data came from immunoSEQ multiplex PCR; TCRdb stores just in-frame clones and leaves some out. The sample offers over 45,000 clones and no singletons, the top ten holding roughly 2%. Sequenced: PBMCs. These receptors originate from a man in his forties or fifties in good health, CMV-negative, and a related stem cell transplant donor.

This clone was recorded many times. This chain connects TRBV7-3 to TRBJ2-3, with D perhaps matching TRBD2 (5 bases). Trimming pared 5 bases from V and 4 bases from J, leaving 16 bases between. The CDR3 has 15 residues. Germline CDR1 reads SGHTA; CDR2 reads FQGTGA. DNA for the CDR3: TGTGCCAGCAGCCCCGGCCCCGGGATGTCAGATACGCAGTATTTT. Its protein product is CASSPGPGMSDTQYF.

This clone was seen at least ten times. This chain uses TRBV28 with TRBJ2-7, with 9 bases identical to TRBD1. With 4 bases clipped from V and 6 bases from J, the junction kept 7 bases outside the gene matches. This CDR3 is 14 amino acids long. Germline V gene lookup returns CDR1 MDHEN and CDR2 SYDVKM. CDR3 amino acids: CASSWTGAHAEQYF. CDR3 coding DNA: TGTGCCAGCAGTTGGACAGGGGCCCACGCCGAGCAGTACTTC.

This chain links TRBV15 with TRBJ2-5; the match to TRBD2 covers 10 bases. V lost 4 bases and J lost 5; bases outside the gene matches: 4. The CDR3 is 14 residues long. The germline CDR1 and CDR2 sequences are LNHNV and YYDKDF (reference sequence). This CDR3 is CATSILSGRETQYF. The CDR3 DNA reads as TGTGCCACCAGCATACTTAGCGGGAGGGAGACCCAGTACTTC.

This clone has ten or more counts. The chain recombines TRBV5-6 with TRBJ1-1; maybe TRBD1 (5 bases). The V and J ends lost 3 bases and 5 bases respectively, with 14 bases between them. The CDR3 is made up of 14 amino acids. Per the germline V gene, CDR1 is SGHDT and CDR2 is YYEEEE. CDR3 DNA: TGTGCCAGCAGCTCGACCAGGGTTGGGACTGAAGCTTTCTTT. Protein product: CASSSTRVGTEAFF.

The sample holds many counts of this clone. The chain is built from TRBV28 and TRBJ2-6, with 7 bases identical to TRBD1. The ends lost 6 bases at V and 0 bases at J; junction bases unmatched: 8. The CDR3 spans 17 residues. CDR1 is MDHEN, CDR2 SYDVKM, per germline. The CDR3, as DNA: TGTGCCAGCAGCTTACGACAGGGTCTCTCTGGGGCCAACGTCCTGACTTTC. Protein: CASSLRQGLSGANVLTF.

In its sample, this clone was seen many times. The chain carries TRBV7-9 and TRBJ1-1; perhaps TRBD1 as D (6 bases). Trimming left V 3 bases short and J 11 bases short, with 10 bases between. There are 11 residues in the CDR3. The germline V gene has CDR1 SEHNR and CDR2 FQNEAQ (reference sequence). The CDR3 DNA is TGTGCCAGCAGCTTTGACCAGGGGGCTTTCTTT. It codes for CASSFDQGAFF.

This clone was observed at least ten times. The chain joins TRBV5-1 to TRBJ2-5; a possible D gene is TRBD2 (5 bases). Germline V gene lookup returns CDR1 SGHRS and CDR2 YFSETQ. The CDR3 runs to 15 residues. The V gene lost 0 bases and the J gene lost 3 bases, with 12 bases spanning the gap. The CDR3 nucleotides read TGCGCCAGCAGCTTGGTTTTAGGGCGGGAAGAGACCCAGTACTTC. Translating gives CASSLVLGREETQYF.

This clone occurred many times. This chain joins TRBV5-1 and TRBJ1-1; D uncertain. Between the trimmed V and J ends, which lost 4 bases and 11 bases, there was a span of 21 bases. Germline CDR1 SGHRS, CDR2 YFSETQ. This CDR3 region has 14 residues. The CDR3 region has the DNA TGCGCCAGCAGCCCTTCCGGACGGGCTGGAGGGGCTTTCTTT. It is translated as CASSPSGRAGGAFF. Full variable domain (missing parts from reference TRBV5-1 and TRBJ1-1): KAGVTQTPRYLIKTRGQQVTLSCSPISGHRSVSWYQQTPGQGLQFLFEYFSETQRNKGNFPGRFSGRQFSNSRSEMNVSTLELGDSALYLCASSPSGRAGGAFFGQGTRLTVV.

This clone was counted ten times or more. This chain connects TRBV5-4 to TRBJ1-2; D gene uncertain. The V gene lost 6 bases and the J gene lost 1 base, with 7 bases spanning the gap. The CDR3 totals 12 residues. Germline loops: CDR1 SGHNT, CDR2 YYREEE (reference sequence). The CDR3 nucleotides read TGTGCCAGCAACAGAGATAACTATGGCTACACCTTC. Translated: CASNRDNYGYTF. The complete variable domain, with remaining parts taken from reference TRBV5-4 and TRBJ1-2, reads ETGVTQSPTHLIKTRGQQVTLRCSSQSGHNTVSWYQQALGQGPQFIFQYYREEENGRGNFPPRFSGLQFPNYSSELNVNALELDDSALYLCASNRDNYGYTFGSGTRLTVV.

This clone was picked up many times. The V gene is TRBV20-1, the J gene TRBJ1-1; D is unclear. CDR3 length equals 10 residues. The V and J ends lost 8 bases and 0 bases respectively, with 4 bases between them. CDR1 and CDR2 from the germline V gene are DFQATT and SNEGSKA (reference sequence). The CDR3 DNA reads TGCAGTCACATGAACACTGAAGCTTTCTTT. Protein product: CSHMNTEAFF.

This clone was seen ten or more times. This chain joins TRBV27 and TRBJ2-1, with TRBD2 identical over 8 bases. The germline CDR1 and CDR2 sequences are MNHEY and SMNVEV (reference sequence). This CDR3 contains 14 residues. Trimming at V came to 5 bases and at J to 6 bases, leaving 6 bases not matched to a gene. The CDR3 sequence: CASSPSGSFNEQFF. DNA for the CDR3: TGTGCCAGCAGTCCCAGCGGGAGTTTCAATGAGCAGTTCTTC.

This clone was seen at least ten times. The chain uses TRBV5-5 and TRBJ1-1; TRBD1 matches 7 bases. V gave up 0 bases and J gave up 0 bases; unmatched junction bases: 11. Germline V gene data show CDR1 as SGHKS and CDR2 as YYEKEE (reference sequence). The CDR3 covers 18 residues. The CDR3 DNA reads TGTGCCAGCAGCTTGGGACAGGGAACCTCCCCTATGAACACTGAAGCTTTCTTT. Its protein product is CASSLGQGTSPMNTEAFF. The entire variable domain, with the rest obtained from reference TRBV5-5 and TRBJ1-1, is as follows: DAGVTQSPTHLIKTRGQQVTLRCSPISGHKSVSWYQQVLGQGPQFIFQYYEKEERGRGNFPDRFSARQFPNYSSELNVNALLLGDSALYLCASSLGQGTSPMNTEAFFGQGTRLTVV.

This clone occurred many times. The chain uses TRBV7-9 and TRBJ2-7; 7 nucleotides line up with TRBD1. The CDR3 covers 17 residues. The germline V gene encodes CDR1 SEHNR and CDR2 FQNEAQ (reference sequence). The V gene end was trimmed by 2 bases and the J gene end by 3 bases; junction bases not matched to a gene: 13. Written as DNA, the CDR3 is TGTGCCAGCAGCTTACCAAGTCAGGGGGTATCGGGCTACGAGCAGTACTTC. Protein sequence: CASSLPSQGVSGYEQYF.

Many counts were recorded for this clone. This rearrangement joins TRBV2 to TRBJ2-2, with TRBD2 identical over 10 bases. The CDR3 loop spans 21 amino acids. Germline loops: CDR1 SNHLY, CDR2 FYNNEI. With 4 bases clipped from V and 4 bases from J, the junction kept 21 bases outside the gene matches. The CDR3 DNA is TGTGCCAGCAGTGGAAAAATTAGCGGGAGGTCGGAGGTTTGGGGCACCGGGGAGCTGTTTTTT. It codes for CASSGKISGRSEVWGTGELFF.

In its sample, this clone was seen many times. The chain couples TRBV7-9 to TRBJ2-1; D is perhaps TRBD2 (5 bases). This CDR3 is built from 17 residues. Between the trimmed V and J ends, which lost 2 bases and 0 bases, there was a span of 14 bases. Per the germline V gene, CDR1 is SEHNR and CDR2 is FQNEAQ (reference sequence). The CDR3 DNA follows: TGTGCCAGCAGCTTAAGAGTGTCGGGGAGCTCCTACAATGAGCAGTTCTTC. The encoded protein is CASSLRVSGSSYNEQFF.

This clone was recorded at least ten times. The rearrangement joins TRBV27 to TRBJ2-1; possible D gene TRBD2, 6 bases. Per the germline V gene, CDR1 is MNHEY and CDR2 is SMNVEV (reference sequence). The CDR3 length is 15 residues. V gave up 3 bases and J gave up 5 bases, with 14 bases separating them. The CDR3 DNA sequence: TGTGCCAGCAGTTTGGTCCTAGCGACTAACAATGAGCAGTTCTTC. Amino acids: CASSLVLATNNEQFF.

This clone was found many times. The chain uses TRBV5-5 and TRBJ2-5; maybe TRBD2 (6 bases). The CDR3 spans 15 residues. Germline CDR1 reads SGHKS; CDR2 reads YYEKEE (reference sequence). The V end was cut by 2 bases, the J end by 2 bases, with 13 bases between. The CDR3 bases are TGTGCCAGCAGCTTTGGGTACGGGACTCAAGAGACCCAGTACTTC. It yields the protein CASSFGYGTQETQYF.